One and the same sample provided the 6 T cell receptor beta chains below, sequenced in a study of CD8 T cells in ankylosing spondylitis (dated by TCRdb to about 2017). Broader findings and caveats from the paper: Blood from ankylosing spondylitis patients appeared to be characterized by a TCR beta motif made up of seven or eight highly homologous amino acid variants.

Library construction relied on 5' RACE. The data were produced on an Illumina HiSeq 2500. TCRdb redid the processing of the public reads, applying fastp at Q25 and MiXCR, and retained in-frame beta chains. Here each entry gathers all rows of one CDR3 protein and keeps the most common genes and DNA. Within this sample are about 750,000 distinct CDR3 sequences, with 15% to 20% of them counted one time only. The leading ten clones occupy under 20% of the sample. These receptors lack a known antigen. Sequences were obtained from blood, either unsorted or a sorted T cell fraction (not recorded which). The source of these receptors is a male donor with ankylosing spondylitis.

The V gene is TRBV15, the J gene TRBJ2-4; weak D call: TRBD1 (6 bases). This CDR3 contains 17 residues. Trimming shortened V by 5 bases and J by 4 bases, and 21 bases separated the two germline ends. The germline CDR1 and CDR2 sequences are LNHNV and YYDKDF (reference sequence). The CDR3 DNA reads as TGTGCCACCAGCGGCCTAAAACAGGGTTTAGCTAAAAACATTCAGTACTTC. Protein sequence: CATSGLKQGLAKNIQYF.

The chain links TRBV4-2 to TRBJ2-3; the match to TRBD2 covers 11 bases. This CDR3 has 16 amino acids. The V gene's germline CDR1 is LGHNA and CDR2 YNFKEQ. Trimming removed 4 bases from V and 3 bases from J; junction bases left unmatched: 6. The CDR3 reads CASSLWVAGGTDTQYF. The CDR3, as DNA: TGTGCCAGCAGCCTCTGGGTAGCGGGGGGGACAGATACGCAGTATTTT.

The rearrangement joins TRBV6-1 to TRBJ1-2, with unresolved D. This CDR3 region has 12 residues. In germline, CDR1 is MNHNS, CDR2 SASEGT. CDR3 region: CASKGREIGYTF. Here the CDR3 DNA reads TGTGCTTCTAAAGGGCGGGAAATTGGCTACACCTTC.

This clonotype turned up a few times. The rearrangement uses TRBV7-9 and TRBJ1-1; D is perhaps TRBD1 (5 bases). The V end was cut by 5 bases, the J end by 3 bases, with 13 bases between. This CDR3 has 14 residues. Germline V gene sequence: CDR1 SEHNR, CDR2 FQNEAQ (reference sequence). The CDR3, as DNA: TGTGCCAGCAGCCAGGGTAGTCGGGACACTGAAGCTTTCTTT. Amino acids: CASSQGSRDTEAFF.

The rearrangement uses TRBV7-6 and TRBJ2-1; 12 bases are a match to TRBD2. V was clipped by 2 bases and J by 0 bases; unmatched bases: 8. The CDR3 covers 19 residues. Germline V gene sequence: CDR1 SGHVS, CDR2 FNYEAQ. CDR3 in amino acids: CASSLQGTSGQSSYNEQFF. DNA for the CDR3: TGTGCCAGCAGCTTACAGGGGACTAGCGGGCAGAGCTCCTACAATGAGCAGTTCTTC.

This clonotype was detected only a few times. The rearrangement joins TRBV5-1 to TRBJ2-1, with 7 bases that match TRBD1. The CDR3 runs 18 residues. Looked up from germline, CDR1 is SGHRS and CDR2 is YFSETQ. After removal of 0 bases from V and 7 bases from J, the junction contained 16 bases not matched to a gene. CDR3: CASSLGDSPRTTRNEQFF. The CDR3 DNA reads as TGCGCCAGCAGCTTGGGGGACAGCCCTCGTACTACTAGGAATGAGCAGTTCTTC.